This T cell receptor (beta chain) was documented in a study of blood T cell repertoires in COVID-19. Study in general: The United States, Italy and Spain supplied acute and convalescent COVID-19 samples. T cells, B-cell-depleted T cells, or PBMCs provided the cDNA or gDNA that served as material.

Original processing notes: It was from reference gene primer amplification that nucleated cell counts were estimated. Only in-frame clones appear in the TCRdb table, and some are missing; sequencing was by immunoSEQ multiplex PCR. Clone size and the V and J calls come from that table; the DNA yielded D and trimming. The table records some 250,000 clones, 86% of them present only once. The sample was peripheral blood. The clonotype was recovered from a man older than 75 with acute or convalescent COVID-19.

The CDR3, as DNA: TGTGCCAGCAGCTCCCGGACTATTTGGAATGAGCAGTTCTTC. Amino acids: CASSSRTIWNEQFF. This chain links TRBV5-4 with TRBJ2-1, with D tentatively TRBD2 (6 bases). Germline CDR1 SGHNT, CDR2 YYREEE (reference sequence). The CDR3 sequence is 14 residues long. Trimming took off 3 bases at V and 7 bases at J, with 14 bases between the two ends.